This T cell receptor (beta chain) was observed in a study of glioma-infiltrating T cells. Using RNA template, CDR3s of TCR alpha and beta were amplified with iRepertoire arm-PCR. TCRdb itself ran the multiplex PCR reads through MiXCR, one entry per CDR3 protein. The sample holds more than 300,000 distinct CDR3 sequences, 41% seen once. Per germline, CDR1 SNHLY and CDR2 FYNNEI. The CDR3 runs 11 residues. Trimming cost V 6 bases and J 6 bases, with 6 bases left between them. V is TRBV2 and J is TRBJ2-1; D gene uncertain. The TCR was taken from a human donor with low-grade glioma or glioblastoma, undergoing nonglioma brain surgery, or in good health (not recorded which). The sequenced sample consisted of glioma tissue, nonneoplastic brain tissue, or PBMCs (not recorded which). The CDR3 region has the DNA TGTGCCAGCAGCGTGCCCAATGAGCAGTTCTTC. Translation gives CASSVPNEQFF.